These T cell receptor beta chains were read from a single sample in a study of T cells after yellow fever vaccination. From the 5' RACE reads, TCRdb called clonotypes with MiXCR, one entry per CDR3 protein. The sample includes 170,000 or so distinct CDR3 sequences, approximately 6.2% of them seen just once. The material sequenced was CD4+ T cells sorted from PBMCs, taken on the day of the first yellow fever vaccination. The receptor set was obtained from a man between 18 and 29 years old who received the YFV17D yellow fever vaccine. Both conserved end residues are part of each CDR3. Each record gives: V gene, CDR3 length, J gene, D gene, clone size, CDR3 DNA, CDR3 protein. A D gene is named only where the DNA matches it firmly. Size values are once, few and many counts, or a class for expanded clones, and some rows have none.

TRBV4-2	16	TRBJ2-2	-	-	TGTGCCAGCAGCCCCAGGGGACCCCCGAACACCGGGGAGCTGTTTTTT	CASSPRGPPNTGELFF
TRBV7-2	16	TRBJ1-1	-	many	TGTGCCAGCAGCTTAGTGGGCTGGGACATGAACACTGAAGCTTTCTTT	CASSLVGWDMNTEAFF
TRBV7-2	13	TRBJ2-1	-	few	TGTGCCAGCAGCAATGGGATATACAATGAGCAGTTCTTC	CASSNGIYNEQFF
TRBV28	15	TRBJ1-5	TRBD1	many	TGTGCCAGCAGTAGGACAGGCGCCCTGAATCAGCCCCAGCATTTT	CASSRTGALNQPQHF
TRBV12-3/TRBV12-4	13	TRBJ2-7	-	many	TGTGCCAGCAGTGTCTGGGGTTCCTACGAGCAGTACTTC	CASSVWGSYEQYF
TRBV5-5	15	TRBJ1-4	-	-	TGTGCCAGCAGCTCGGTAGGGGCATCTAATGAAAAACTGTTTTTT	CASSSVGASNEKLFF
TRBV4-3	16	TRBJ2-2	-	many	TGCGCCAGCAGCCAGGAGACCGGGACCCCACCCGGGGAGCTGTTTTTT	CASSQETGTPPGELFF
TRBV10-2	15	TRBJ2-2	TRBD2	many	TGCGCCATACTTCCTACGGGGGGGAGCACCGGGGAGCTGTTTTTT	CAILPTGGSTGELFF
TRBV7-2	15	TRBJ2-4	-	-	TGTGCCAGCAGCTTGGAGAGACTAGCCAAAAACATTCAGTACTTC	CASSLERLAKNIQYF
TRBV7-9	14	TRBJ1-2	TRBD1	many	TGTGCCAGCAGCTTTGGGACAGGGGACTATGGCTACACCTTC	CASSFGTGDYGYTF
TRBV5-4	15	TRBJ2-3	-	many	TGTGCCAGCAGCCACGACAATAGCGGTCTAGATACGCAGTATTTT	CASSHDNSGLDTQYF
TRBV6-5	14	TRBJ2-5	-	-	TGTGCCAGCAGTTTGAGGACGATCAAAGAGACCCAGTACTTC	CASSLRTIKETQYF
TRBV6-8	11	TRBJ2-1	-	many	TGTGCCAGCAAAAACTATACTGAGCAGTTCTTC	CASKNYTEQFF
TRBV5-1	14	TRBJ2-7	-	-	TGCGCCAGCAGCCCCTACATACAAAGGGACGAGCAGTACTTC	CASSPYIQRDEQYF
TRBV18	14	TRBJ1-6	-	many	TGTGCCAGCTCTTACGGCCCCGAGAATTCACCCCTCCACTTT	CASSYGPENSPLHF
TRBV7-2	12	TRBJ1-1	-	-	TGTGCCAGCAGCTTAGGGACGCCTGAAGCTTTCTTT	CASSLGTPEAFF